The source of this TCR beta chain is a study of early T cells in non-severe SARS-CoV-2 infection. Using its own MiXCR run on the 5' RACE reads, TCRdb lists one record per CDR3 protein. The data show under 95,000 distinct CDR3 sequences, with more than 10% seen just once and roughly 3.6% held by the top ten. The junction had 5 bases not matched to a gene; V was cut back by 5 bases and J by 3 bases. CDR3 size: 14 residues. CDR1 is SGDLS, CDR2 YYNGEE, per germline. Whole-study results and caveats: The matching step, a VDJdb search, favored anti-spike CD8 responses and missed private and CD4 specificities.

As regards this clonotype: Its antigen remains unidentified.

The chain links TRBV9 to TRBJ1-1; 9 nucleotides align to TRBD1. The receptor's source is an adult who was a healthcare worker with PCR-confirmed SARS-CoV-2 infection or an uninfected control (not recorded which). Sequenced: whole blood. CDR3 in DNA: TGTGCCAGCAGAAGGACAGGGGCGGACACTGAAGCTTTCTTT. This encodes CASRRTGADTEAFF.